The sequence of this T cell receptor (beta chain) was determined in a study of T-cell memory formation after mild COVID-19. At the level of the study: TCR clusters were largely donor specific. Findings and caveats of the study: Clones that got smaller from day 15 to 85 had even CD4/CD8, while clones growing later tipped toward CD4+.

Within the sample, this clonotype is medium-sized (0.01 to 0.1%). Its antigen remains unknown. CDR3 length: 15 amino acids. Germline-derived CDR1 and CDR2 are SGHNT and YYREEE (reference sequence). The V end lost 0 bases, the J end lost 2 bases, and 11 bases lay between the germline ends. TCRdb analysed the 5' RACE reads with MiXCR anew, one entry per CDR3 protein. This table has 540,000 or so distinct CDR3 sequences, just over 20% appearing once. This sequence was found in an adult woman who had mild COVID-19 (a few samples of this study predate the infection). Cell type and time point are not known. The J gene is TRBJ1-2, the V gene TRBV5-4; D gene ambiguous. The sequencing sample was made of PBMCs or a T cell subset sorted from them (not recorded which). CDR3 residues: CASSLEKGVNYGYTF. CDR3 nucleotides: TGTGCCAGCAGCTTGGAGAAGGGAGTCAACTATGGCTACACCTTC.